This T cell receptor beta chain was identified during a study of shared clonotypes between healthy human individuals. Notes on the study in general: Donor clonotype sharing was expected to depend on sequencing depth. Larger estimated richness was generally seen in naive subsets than in memory subsets.

Each sample came from a Caucasian adult donor living in Nashville, Tennessee. Produced via immunoSEQ multiplex PCR; TCRdb's table is partial and in-frame only. In the table there are 2.3 million or so clones, 93% of which are singletons. The CDR3 has 15 residues. Trimming cost V 1 base and J 5 bases; bases outside gene matches: 7. CDR1 is SGHVS, CDR2 FNYEAQ, per germline. Worth noting for this clone: The antigen remains unidentified.

The TCR comes from a man aged 18-30 years in good health. Some clones in this sample may be carry-over from other donors' samples. Material for sequencing was naive CD4+ T cells from PBMCs. Subset here: CD45RA+ positively selected. The rearrangement joins TRBV7-6 to TRBJ2-5, with 7 bases that match TRBD2. The CDR3 region is CASSLVPGRAETQYF. The CDR3, as DNA: TGTGCCAGCAGCTTAGTCCCAGGGAGGGCCGAGACCCAGTACTTC.